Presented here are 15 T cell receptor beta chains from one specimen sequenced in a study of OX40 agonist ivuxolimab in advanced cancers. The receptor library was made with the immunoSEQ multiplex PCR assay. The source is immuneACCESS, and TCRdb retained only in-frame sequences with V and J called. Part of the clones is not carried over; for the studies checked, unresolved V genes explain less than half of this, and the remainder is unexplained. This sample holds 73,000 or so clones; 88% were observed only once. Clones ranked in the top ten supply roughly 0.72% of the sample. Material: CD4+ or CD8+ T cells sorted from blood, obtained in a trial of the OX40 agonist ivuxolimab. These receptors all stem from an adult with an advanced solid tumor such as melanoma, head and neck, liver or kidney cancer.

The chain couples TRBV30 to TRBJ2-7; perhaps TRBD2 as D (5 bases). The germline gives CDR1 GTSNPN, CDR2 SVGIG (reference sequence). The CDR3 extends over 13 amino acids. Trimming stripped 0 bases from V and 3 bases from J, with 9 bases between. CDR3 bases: TGTGCCTGGAGTGTACTGGCGGGCTACGAGCAGTACTTC. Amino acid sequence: CAWSVLAGYEQYF.

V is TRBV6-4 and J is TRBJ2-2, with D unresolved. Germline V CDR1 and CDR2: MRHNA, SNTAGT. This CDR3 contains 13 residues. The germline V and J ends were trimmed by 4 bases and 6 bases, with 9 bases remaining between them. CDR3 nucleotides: TGTGCCAGCAGTGTGCGGCTTGCCGGGGAGCTGTTTTTT. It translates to CASSVRLAGELFF.

DNA for the CDR3: TGTGCCAGCAGTTACGGACAGGGTATGAGTGAAGCTTTCTTT. It is translated as CASSYGQGMSEAFF. V is TRBV6-5 and J is TRBJ1-1, with 8 nucleotides matching TRBD1. V shed 2 bases and J 7 bases; nucleotides not matched to a gene: 6. There are 14 residues in the CDR3. Germline V gives CDR1 MNHEY, CDR2 SVGAGI.

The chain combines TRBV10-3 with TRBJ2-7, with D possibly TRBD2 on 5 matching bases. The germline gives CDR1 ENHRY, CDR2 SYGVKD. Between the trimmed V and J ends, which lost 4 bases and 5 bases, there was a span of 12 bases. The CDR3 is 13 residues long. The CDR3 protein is CAISGGRGDEQYF. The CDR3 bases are TGTGCCATCAGTGGGGGTCGGGGAGACGAGCAGTACTTC.

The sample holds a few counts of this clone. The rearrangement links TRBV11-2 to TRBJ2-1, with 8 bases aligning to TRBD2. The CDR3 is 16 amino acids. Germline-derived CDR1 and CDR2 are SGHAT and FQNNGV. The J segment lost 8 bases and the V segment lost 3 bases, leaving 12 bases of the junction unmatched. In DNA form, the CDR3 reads TGTGCCAGCAGCTTGACCCTTAGCGGGAAATCCGATGAGCAGTTCTTC. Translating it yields CASSLTLSGKSDEQFF. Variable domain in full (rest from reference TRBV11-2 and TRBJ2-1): EAGVAQSPRYKIIEKRQSVAFWCNPISGHATLYWYQQILGQGPKLLIQFQNNGVVDDSQLPKDRFSAERLKGVDSTLKIQPAKLEDSAVYLCASSLTLSGKSDEQFFGPGTRLTVL.

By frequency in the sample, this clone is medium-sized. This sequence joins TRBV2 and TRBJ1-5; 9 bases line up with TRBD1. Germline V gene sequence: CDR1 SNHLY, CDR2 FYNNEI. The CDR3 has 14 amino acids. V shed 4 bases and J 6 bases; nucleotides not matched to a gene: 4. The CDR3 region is CASSGRDRVQPQHF. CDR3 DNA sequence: TGTGCCAGCAGTGGGAGGGACAGGGTTCAGCCCCAGCATTTT.

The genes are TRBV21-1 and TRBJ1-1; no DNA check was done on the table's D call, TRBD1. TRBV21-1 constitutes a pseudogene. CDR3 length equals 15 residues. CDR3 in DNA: TGTGCCAGCAACAAAAGGTGGGGGCGCTGCACTGAAGCTTTCTTT. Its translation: CASNKRWGRCTEAFF.

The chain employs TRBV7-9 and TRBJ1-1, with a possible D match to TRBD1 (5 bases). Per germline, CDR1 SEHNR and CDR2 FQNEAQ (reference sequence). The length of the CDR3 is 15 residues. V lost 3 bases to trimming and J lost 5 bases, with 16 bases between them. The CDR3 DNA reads TGTGCCAGCAGCTTTGTCTCAGGGAGCATTACTGAAGCTTTCTTT. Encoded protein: CASSFVSGSITEAFF.

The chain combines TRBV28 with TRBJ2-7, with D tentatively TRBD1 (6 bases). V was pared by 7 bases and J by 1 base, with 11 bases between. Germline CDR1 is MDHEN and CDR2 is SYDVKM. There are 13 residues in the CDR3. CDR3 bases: TGTGCCAGCAACCTTGGACAGTCCTACGAGCAGTACTTC. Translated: CASNLGQSYEQYF.

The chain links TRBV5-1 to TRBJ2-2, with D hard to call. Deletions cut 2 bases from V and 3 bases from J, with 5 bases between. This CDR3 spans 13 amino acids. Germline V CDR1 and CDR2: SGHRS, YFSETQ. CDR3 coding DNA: TGCGCCAGCAGCTTCCCGTACACCGGGGAGCTGTTTTTT. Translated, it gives CASSFPYTGELFF. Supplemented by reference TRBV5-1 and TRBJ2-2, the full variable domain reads KAGVTQTPRYLIKTRGQQVTLSCSPISGHRSVSWYQQTPGQGLQFLFEYFSETQRNKGNFPGRFSGRQFSNSRSEMNVSTLELGDSALYLCASSFPYTGELFFGEGSRLTVL.

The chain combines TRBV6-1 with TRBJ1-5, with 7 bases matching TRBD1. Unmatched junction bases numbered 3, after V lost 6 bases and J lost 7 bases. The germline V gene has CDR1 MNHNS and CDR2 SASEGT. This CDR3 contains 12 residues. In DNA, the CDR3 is TGTGCCAGCAGGACAGGGTACCAGCCCCAGCATTTT. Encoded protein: CASRTGYQPQHF.

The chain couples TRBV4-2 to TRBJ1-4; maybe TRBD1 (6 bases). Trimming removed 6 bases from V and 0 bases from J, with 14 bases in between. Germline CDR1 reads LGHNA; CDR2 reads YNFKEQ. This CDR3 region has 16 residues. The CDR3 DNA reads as TGTGCCAGCAGGAGACGGGACACTTCAACTAATGAAAAACTGTTTTTT. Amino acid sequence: CASRRRDTSTNEKLFF.

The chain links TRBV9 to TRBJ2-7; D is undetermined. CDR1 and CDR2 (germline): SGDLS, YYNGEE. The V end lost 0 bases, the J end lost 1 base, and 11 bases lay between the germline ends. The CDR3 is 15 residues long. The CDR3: CASSVDPGSSYEQYF. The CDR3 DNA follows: TGTGCCAGCAGCGTAGACCCAGGATCTTCCTACGAGCAGTACTTC.

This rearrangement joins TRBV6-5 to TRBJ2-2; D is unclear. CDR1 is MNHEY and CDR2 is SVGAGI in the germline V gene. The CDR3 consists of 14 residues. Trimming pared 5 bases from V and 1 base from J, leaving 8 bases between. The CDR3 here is CASSNRQNTGELFF. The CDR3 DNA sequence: TGTGCCAGCAGTAACCGACAGAACACCGGGGAGCTGTTTTTT.

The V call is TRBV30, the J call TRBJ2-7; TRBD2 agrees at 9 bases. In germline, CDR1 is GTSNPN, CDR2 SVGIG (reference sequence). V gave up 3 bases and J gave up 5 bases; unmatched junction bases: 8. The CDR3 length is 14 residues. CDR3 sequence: CAWSRLAGVNEQYF. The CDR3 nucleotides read TGTGCCTGGAGCCGCTTAGCGGGAGTTAACGAGCAGTACTTC.